This TCR beta chain was sequenced during a study of technical replicates of blood from a handful of donors (dated by TCRdb to 2015 to 2018). Libraries were built with the immunoSEQ multiplex PCR assay. TCRdb's version of the immuneACCESS table is confined to in-frame rearrangements and falls short of the full clone set. An unresolved V gene accounts for under half of the shortfall where checked; the remainder is of unknown origin. In this sample the table shows around 71,000 clones, 80% to 95% of which occur a single time. Roughly 0.39% of the sample goes to the ten largest clones. From the cysteine up to the phenylalanine, the CDR3 has a length of 17 residues. Left in the record is the CDR3 DNA by itself, 51 bases read in frame from the first base. CDR1 and CDR2 are drawn from the germline V gene (reference sequence): MNHEY, SMNVEV. V and J are trimmed by 5 bases and 4 bases, and the gene matches miss 11 bases of the junction.

With regard to this clone: Its cognate antigen has yet to be identified. Per-base qualities were not stored, and no clone one base away is much larger.

Input material: T cells isolated from PBMCs. The receptor was isolated from a human donor in good health. The chain joins TRBV27 to TRBJ1-5; TRBD1 matches 10 bases in the middle. The CDR3 region has the sequence CASSTFGTGALNQPQHF. The bases are TGTGCCAGCAGTACGTTCGGGACAGGGGCCTTAAATCAGCCCCAGCATTTT.